This T cell receptor beta chain was identified during a study of CD8 T cells in ankylosing spondylitis. Study conclusions and caveats: Those disease-linked clones were CD8+; they were also relatively rare in peripheral blood. It appeared that ankylosing spondylitis blood was characterized by a TCR beta motif of seven or eight highly homologous variants. Significant enrichment of disease-linked clones was reportedly seen in matched ankylosing spondylitis synovial fluid.

V lost 2 bases and J 6 bases, leaving 7 bases between the germline ends. Germline CDR1 is ENHRY and CDR2 is SYGVKD. The CDR3 extends over 12 amino acids. This clonotype was recorded at least ten times. Its antigen remains unidentified. Quantitative 5'-RACE was performed with molecular barcodes, and it yielded the TCR beta libraries. TCRdb redid the calling of the 5' RACE reads with MiXCR, one entry per CDR3 protein. Here the sample spans around 300,000 distinct CDR3 sequences, 11% being singletons. What was sequenced was blood, either unsorted or a sorted T cell fraction (not recorded which). The source is a female donor with ankylosing spondylitis or in good health (not recorded which). The V and J genes are TRBV10-3 and TRBJ1-1; the D is unclear. CDR3: CAISETQAEAFF. The CDR3 region has the DNA TGTGCCATCAGTGAGACCCAGGCTGAAGCTTTCTTT.